The 21 T cell receptor beta chains below were found in one sample sequenced in a study of cytomegalovirus exposure and HLA in healthy donors. 13 Jbeta primers and 60 Vbeta primers were used for the PCR. The protocol was immunoSEQ multiplex PCR, while the TCRdb copy is restricted to in-frame clones and leaves out a portion. Of some 190,000 clones in the sample, over 80% were seen once. Material: PBMCs. These receptor sequences come from a boy aged 2 to 10 in good health and CMV-seronegative.

J is TRBJ2-7 and V is TRBV12-5; 7 nucleotides align to TRBD2. This CDR3 is built from 12 residues. Germline V gene lookup returns CDR1 LGHNT and CDR2 FRNRAP. V was clipped by 6 bases and J by 6 bases; unmatched bases: 5. This CDR3 is CASGRGGVEQYF. DNA for the CDR3: TGTGCTAGTGGGAGGGGAGGGGTCGAGCAGTACTTC.

The chain joins TRBV5-5 to TRBJ2-1, with D possibly being TRBD1 (6 bases). The CDR3 contains 15 residues. The ends were cut back, 5 bases at V and 2 bases at J, with 14 bases in the middle. The germline gives CDR1 SGHKS, CDR2 YYEKEE (reference sequence). The CDR3 nucleotides read TGTGCCAGCAGTCACAGGGAAAATCCCTACAATGAGCAGTTCTTC. Protein: CASSHRENPYNEQFF.

This chain uses TRBV5-1 with TRBJ1-1, with D possibly being TRBD1 (6 bases). Germline V gene data show CDR1 as SGHRS and CDR2 as YFSETQ. CDR3 length: 15 amino acids. The V end lost 3 bases, the J end lost 6 bases, and 18 bases lay between the germline ends. The chain's CDR3 is CASSSRPVGGPEAFF. Here the CDR3 DNA reads TGCGCCAGCAGCTCCCGGCCAGTCGGGGGGCCTGAAGCTTTCTTT.

In this sample, this clone turned up once. The V gene is TRBV4-3, the J gene TRBJ2-5, with D possibly TRBD2 on 5 matching bases. The CDR3 loop spans 13 amino acids. V lost 2 bases to trimming and J lost 5 bases, with 9 bases between them. The germline CDR1 and CDR2 sequences are LGHNA and YSLEER. The DNA of the CDR3 is TGCGCCAGCAGCCAAAAGGGCGGGGAGACCCAGTACTTC. Translating it yields CASSQKGGETQYF.

This rearrangement joins TRBV18 to TRBJ2-7; 7 bases are a match to TRBD1. The CDR3 runs 14 residues. V lost 6 bases to trimming and J lost 2 bases; unmatched junction nucleotides: 7. The germline V gene has CDR1 KGHSH and CDR2 LQKENI. This chain's CDR3 is CASSHRDSPYEQYF. DNA of the CDR3: TGTGCCAGCTCTCATCGGGACAGTCCCTACGAGCAGTACTTC.

This chain links TRBV25-1 with TRBJ2-3; 11 bases map to TRBD1. CDR3 size: 15 residues. With V trimmed by 6 bases and J by 4 bases, 6 bases remained unmatched. Germline CDR1 and CDR2: MGHDK and SYGVNS. The DNA for the CDR3 is TGTGCCAGCAGCAGAAGGACAGGGGGCGCAGATACGCAGTATTTT. It codes for CASSRRTGGADTQYF.

The chain employs TRBV27 and TRBJ1-1; a weak D match, TRBD1 (5 bases). Germline V gives CDR1 MNHEY, CDR2 SMNVEV (reference sequence). This CDR3 contains 17 residues. The V gene lost 3 bases and the J gene lost 4 bases, with 21 bases spanning the gap. The CDR3 spells CASSLGPSGGGITEAFF. The DNA for the CDR3 is TGTGCCAGCAGTTTGGGCCCGAGCGGCGGGGGGATCACTGAAGCTTTCTTT.

The sample holds one count of this clone. The V and J genes are TRBV10-3 and TRBJ1-2, with 8 bases identical to TRBD1. The CDR3 extends over 14 amino acids. V lost 6 bases to trimming and J lost 8 bases; unmatched junction nucleotides: 11. Germline values: CDR1 ENHRY, CDR2 SYGVKD. The DNA of the CDR3 is TGTGCCATCAGGCCCCCGGGACAGGAGAAAGGCTACACCTTC. It yields the protein CAIRPPGQEKGYTF.

The chain joins TRBV6-5 to TRBJ2-5, with 9 nucleotides matching TRBD1. V trimming: 5 bases; J trimming: 6 bases; junction bases outside the gene matches: 10. CDR1 and CDR2 (germline): MNHEY, SVGAGI. There are 15 residues in the CDR3. This CDR3 reads CASSAPRDREKTQYF. CDR3 nucleotides: TGTGCCAGCAGTGCCCCCCGGGACAGGGAAAAGACCCAGTACTTC.

This chain links TRBV5-5 with TRBJ2-1, with 7 bases aligning to TRBD2. Per the germline V gene, CDR1 is SGHKS and CDR2 is YYEKEE (reference sequence). The CDR3 loop spans 14 amino acids. Losses at the gene ends were 7 bases for V and 1 base for J; bases not matched to a gene: 5. Here the CDR3 reads CASGSGVSYNEQFF. Here the CDR3 DNA reads TGTGCCAGCGGGAGCGGGGTATCCTACAATGAGCAGTTCTTC.

This clone was seen just once. The genes are TRBV15 and TRBJ1-1; tentatively, D is TRBD1 (6 bases). Germline V lookup: CDR1 LNHNV, CDR2 YYDKDF (reference sequence). V lost 5 bases and J 2 bases, leaving 9 bases between the germline ends. The CDR3 extends over 13 amino acids. The CDR3 loop reads CATSLGGNTEAFF. The CDR3 DNA is TGTGCCACCAGCTTAGGGGGTAACACTGAAGCTTTCTTT.

The genes are TRBV5-6 and TRBJ1-1; D perhaps matches TRBD1 (6 bases). Germline CDR1 is SGHDT and CDR2 is YYEEEE. With 5 bases removed from V and 2 bases from J, the gap between germline ends came to 10 bases. The CDR3 length is 13 residues. CDR3 loop: CASSGQLNTEAFF. The CDR3 nucleotides are TGTGCCAGCAGTGGACAGCTAAACACTGAAGCTTTCTTT.

The J gene is TRBJ2-4, the V gene TRBV4-3, with D perhaps TRBD1 (5 bases). V lost 0 bases and J lost 4, with 10 bases in between. Germline V CDR1 and CDR2: LGHNA, YSLEER. The CDR3 has 15 residues. The CDR3 loop reads CASSQDEGEKNIQYF. The DNA of the CDR3 is TGCGCCAGCAGCCAAGATGAAGGGGAAAAAAACATTCAGTACTTC.

V is TRBV28 and J is TRBJ1-5; D gene uncertain. CDR1 is MDHEN, CDR2 SYDVKM, per germline. V shed 3 bases and J shed 1 base, with 10 bases lying between them. The CDR3 runs 15 residues. The CDR3 sequence is CASSFPGMSNQPQHF. For the CDR3, the DNA is TGTGCCAGCAGTTTCCCGGGGATGAGCAATCAGCCCCAGCATTTT. Looking up the rest from reference TRBV28 and TRBJ1-5 gives the full variable domain: DVKVTQSSRYLVKRTGEKVFLECVQDMDHENMFWYRQDPGLGLRLIYFSYDVKMKEKGDIPEGYSVSREKKERFSLILESASTNQTSMYLCASSFPGMSNQPQHFGDGTRLSIL.

Comments on this clone: Sequence at one end of the junction differs from germline and may be a read error. V and J are TRBV30 and TRBJ1-6; 9 bases line up with TRBD1. CDR1 and CDR2 from the germline V gene are GTSNPN and SVGIG (reference sequence). The CDR3 consists of 13 residues. CDR3 residues: CAVQGAGNSPPHF. For the CDR3, the DNA is TGTGCCGTACAGGGGGCTGGGAATTCACCCCCCCACTTT.

This sequence joins TRBV10-3 and TRBJ2-1; TRBD2 agrees at 9 bases. Trimming removed 6 bases from V and 9 bases from J; junction bases left unmatched: 12. Germline V gene data show CDR1 as ENHRY and CDR2 as SYGVKD. CDR3 length: 15 amino acids. The CDR3 DNA follows: TGTGCCATCAGCAATCCCGGGACTAGCTCATTTGAGCAGTTCTTC. Protein: CAISNPGTSSFEQFF.

V is TRBV11-3 and J is TRBJ2-1; D possibly corresponds to TRBD2 (6 bases). V shed 4 bases and J shed 6 bases, with 16 bases lying between them. Germline V gene data show CDR1 as SGHNT and CDR2 as YENEEA. The CDR3 loop spans 15 amino acids. Written as DNA, the CDR3 is TGTGCCAGCAGCTACGATTCTGCGGAGGGCAATGAGCAGTTCTTC. As protein: CASSYDSAEGNEQFF. Using reference TRBV11-3 and TRBJ2-1 for the parts outside the CDR3, the full variable domain is EAGVVQSPRYKIIEKKQPVAFWCNPISGHNTLYWYLQNLGQGPELLIRYENEEAVDDSQLPKDRFSAERLKGVDSTLKIQPAELGDSAVYLCASSYDSAEGNEQFFGPGTRLTVL.

This chain uses TRBV6-5 with TRBJ2-7; 8 nucleotides agree with TRBD2. CDR3 length equals 15 residues. V shed 2 bases and J 5 bases; nucleotides not matched to a gene: 8. Germline V CDR1 and CDR2: MNHEY, SVGAGI. The CDR3 coding sequence is TGTGCCAGCAGTTACGCAGCTAGCGGGTCGAACGAGCAGTACTTC. Translation gives CASSYAASGSNEQYF.

The chain is built from TRBV7-2 and TRBJ2-1; D uncertain. CDR1 is SGHTA, CDR2 FQGNSA, per germline. The V end lost 5 bases, the J end lost 2 bases, and 16 bases lay between the germline ends. The CDR3 sequence is 16 residues long. CDR3 sequence reads: CASSADSFLAYNEQFF. Written as DNA, the CDR3 is TGTGCCAGCAGCGCCGACTCCTTTCTAGCCTACAATGAGCAGTTCTTC.

The chain employs TRBV5-1 and TRBJ2-5, with 16 bases lining up with TRBD2. The trim removed 4 bases at V and 3 bases at J, leaving 12 bases unmatched. The length of the CDR3 is 19 residues. CDR1 SGHRS and CDR2 YFSETQ come from the germline V gene. CDR3 residues: CASSTQGTSGGGSKETQYF. The CDR3 DNA follows: TGCGCCAGCAGCACACAAGGGACTAGCGGGGGGGGGTCTAAAGAGACCCAGTACTTC.

The chain has TRBV12-5 and TRBJ2-7; tentatively, D is TRBD1 (6 bases). Germline-derived CDR1 and CDR2 are LGHNT and FRNRAP. Trimming removed 3 bases at V and 0 bases at J, with 21 bases between. The CDR3 extends over 18 amino acids. Written as DNA, the CDR3 is TGTGCTAGTGGTTTAGCTCCGCGACGGACAGAAGTCTCCTACGAGCAGTACTTC. Residues: CASGLAPRRTEVSYEQYF.